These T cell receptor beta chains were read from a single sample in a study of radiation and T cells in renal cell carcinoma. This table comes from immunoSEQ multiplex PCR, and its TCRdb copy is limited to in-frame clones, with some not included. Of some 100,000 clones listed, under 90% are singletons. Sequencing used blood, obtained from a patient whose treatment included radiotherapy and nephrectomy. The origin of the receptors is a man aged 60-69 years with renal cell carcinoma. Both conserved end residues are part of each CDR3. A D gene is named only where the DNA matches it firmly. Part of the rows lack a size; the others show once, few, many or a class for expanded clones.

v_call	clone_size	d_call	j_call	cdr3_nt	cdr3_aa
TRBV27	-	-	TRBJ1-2	TGTGCCAGCAGTTTATCAGGGGGGAGGCAGGCGTATGGCTACACCTTC	CASSLSGGRQAYGYTF
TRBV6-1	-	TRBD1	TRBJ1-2	TGTGCCAGCAGTGCCCGGACAGGGGCCAATCACCCAACCTATGGCTACACCTTC	CASSARTGANHPTYGYTF
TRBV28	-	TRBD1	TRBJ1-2	TGTGCCAGCAGTTTACTACAGGGGGCTTCAAATGGCTACACCTTC	CASSLLQGASNGYTF
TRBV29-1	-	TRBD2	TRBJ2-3	TGCAGCGTTCTGGGGGGGGGATACACAGATACGCAGTATTTT	CSVLGGGYTDTQYF
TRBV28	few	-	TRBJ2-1	TGTGCCAGCAGTCAGGGGACTGGCTCCTACAATGAGCAGTTCTTC	CASSQGTGSYNEQFF
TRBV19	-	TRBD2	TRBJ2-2	TGTGCCAGTAGAGGAGCGGGAGGGTGGGCCGGGGAGCTGTTTTTT	CASRGAGGWAGELFF
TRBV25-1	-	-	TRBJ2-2	TGTGCCAGCAGTGATTGGCCTGGCGCGAACACCGGGGAGCTGTTTTTT	CASSDWPGANTGELFF
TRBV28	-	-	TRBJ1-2	TGTGCCAGCAGTCTTCTTAACGTTGAAAGCAGCTACACCTTC	CASSLLNVESSYTF
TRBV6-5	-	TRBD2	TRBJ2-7	TGTGCTACCCAGGGGCTAGCGGGTTTGCAGTACTTC	CATQGLAGLQYF
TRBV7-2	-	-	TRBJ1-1	TGTGCCAGCAGCTTAGGGGTGGGGGCCACTGAAGCTTTCTTT	CASSLGVGATEAFF
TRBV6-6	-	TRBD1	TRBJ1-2	TGTGCCAGCAGTTACACCGCCGGGACAGTTAACTATGGCTACACCTTC	CASSYTAGTVNYGYTF
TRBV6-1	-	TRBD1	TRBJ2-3	TGTGTCAGCAGGGGGTTAGATACGCAGTATTTT	CVSRGLDTQYF
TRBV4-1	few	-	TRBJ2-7	TGCGCCAGCAGCCAAGAAAGTGGAGGATATCTCTACGAGCAGTACTTC	CASSQESGGYLYEQYF
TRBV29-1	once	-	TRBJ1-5	TGCAGCGTTGTGGTCGGGGGAGGAAATCAGCCCCAGCATTTT	CSVVVGGGNQPQHF
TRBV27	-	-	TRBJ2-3	TGTGCCAGCGGAGACGGGGTTAAACCAGATACGCAGTATTTT	CASGDGVKPDTQYF
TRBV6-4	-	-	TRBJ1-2	TGTGCCAGCAGGAGGGGAGCTAACTATGGCTACACCTTC	CASRRGANYGYTF
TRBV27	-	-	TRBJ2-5	TGTGCCAGCAGGCTAACAGGGTGGAGGGGAGAGACCCAGTACTTC	CASRLTGWRGETQYF
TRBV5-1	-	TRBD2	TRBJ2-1	TGCGCCAGCAGCCTGGGACTAGCGGGAAGCTCCTACAATGAGCAGTTCTTC	CASSLGLAGSSYNEQFF
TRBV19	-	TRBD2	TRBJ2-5	TGTGCCAGTAGTTCTTGGACTAGCGGCCAAGAGACCCAGTACTTC	CASSSWTSGQETQYF
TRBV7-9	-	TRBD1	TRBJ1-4	TGTGCCAGCAGCTTAGACAGGGGCGAAATTGAAAAACTGTTTTTT	CASSLDRGEIEKLFF
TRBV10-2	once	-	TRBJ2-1	TGCGCCAGCACGGCCTTGGCGGGCTCCTACAATGAGCAGTTCTTC	CASTALAGSYNEQFF
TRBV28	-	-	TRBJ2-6	TGTGCCAGCAGTTTCAGTCCCGAACAGGGTGGTGGGGCCAACGTCCTGACTTTC	CASSFSPEQGGGANVLTF
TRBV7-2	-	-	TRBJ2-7	TGTGCCAGCAGCCTCGCAGGGAGCGCCTACGAGCAGTACTTC	CASSLAGSAYEQYF
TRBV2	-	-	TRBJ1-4	TGTGCCAGCAGCCCCGATTCTGGGGGCCTTAATGAAAAACTGTTTTTT	CASSPDSGGLNEKLFF
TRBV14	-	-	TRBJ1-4	TGTGCCAGCAGCCAAGACCTTCGTGCAACTAATGAAAAACTGTTTTTT	CASSQDLRATNEKLFF
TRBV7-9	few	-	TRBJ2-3	TGTGCCAGCAGCTTAGGGGTAGATACGCAGTATTTT	CASSLGVDTQYF
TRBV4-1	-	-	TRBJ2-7	TGCGCCAGCAGCCAAGAAGGCGGGCAGGGGTCAACCTACGAGCAGTACTTC	CASSQEGGQGSTYEQYF
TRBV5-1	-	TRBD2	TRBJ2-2	TGCGCCAGTTTACTAGCGGCCGGAGGCACCGGGGAGCTGTTTTTT	CASLLAAGGTGELFF
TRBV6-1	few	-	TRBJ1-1	TGTGCCAGCAGTGTTCTCGAAGCTTTCTTT	CASSVLEAFF
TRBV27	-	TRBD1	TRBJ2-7	TGTGCCACCCCCCGGGACAGGGGGCGCGTTCCCTACGAGCAGTACTTC	CATPRDRGRVPYEQYF
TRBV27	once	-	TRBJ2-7	TGTGCCAGCAGTCGGGACCCTTCTCCTCGCTACGAGCAGTACTTC	CASSRDPSPRYEQYF
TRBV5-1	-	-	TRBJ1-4	TGCGCCAGCAGCACGGACGGCGCAACTAATGAAAAACTGTTTTTT	CASSTDGATNEKLFF
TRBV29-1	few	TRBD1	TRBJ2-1	TGCAGCGTTGTGGGGCCAGGGGGTTACAATGAGCAGTTCTTC	CSVVGPGGYNEQFF
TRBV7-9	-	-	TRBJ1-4	TGTGCCAGCAGCTACAGGGAAGGGGAAAAACTGTTTTTT	CASSYREGEKLFF
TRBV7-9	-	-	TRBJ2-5	TGTGCCAGCAGCCGGACAGCTCAAGAGACCCAGTACTTC	CASSRTAQETQYF
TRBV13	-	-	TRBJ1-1	TGTGCCAGCAGCTTAGGTAGCACTGAAGCTTTCTTT	CASSLGSTEAFF
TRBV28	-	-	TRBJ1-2	TGTGCCAGCAGTCCCGACGGAATCTATGGCTACACCTTC	CASSPDGIYGYTF
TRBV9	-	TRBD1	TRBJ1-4	TGTGCCAGCAGCCCAGGGGGAGGGTCTAATGAAAAACTGTTTTTT	CASSPGGGSNEKLFF
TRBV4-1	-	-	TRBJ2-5	TGCGCCAGCAGCCAGGAAACTGGAGCGACCCAAGAGACCCAGTACTTC	CASSQETGATQETQYF
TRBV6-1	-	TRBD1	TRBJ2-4	TGTGCCAGCAGTGGGAAGGACAGGGGCGGAGGCAAAAACATTCAGTACTTC	CASSGKDRGGGKNIQYF
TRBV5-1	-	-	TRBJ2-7	TGCGCCAGCAGTTTCCGGGACCCCAAATTCAACGAGCAGTACTTC	CASSFRDPKFNEQYF
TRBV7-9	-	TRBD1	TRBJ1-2	TGTGCCAGCAGCTTAGGGTTCGCAGGGGGACATCCTAACTATGGCTACACCTTC	CASSLGFAGGHPNYGYTF
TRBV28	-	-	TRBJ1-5	TGTGCCAGCAGTTGGACAGTTGGCAATCAGCCCCAGCATTTT	CASSWTVGNQPQHF
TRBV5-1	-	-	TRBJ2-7	TGCGCCAGCAGCGTTTCATTGACTGGGTCCTACGAGCAGTACTTC	CASSVSLTGSYEQYF
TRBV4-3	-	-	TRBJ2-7	TGCGCCAGCAGCCAAGGCCCAGCCGGGACTCTAAAAGCGCCTAATAGCGAGCAGTACTTC	CASSQGPAGTLKAPNSEQYF
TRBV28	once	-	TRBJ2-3	TGTGCCAGCAGTTTGAGTTGGCTGGGTACGCAGTATTTT	CASSLSWLGTQYF
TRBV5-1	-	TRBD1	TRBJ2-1	TGCGCCAGCTTGAGGGGACAGGGGTCCTACAATGAGCAGTTCTTC	CASLRGQGSYNEQFF
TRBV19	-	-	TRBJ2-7	TGTGCCAGTAGTTATTCCACCCGGACCGTCACCTACGAGCAGTACTTC	CASSYSTRTVTYEQYF
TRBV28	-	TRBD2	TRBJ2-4	TGTGCCAGCAGAAGAACTAGCGGGGTCCTAGCCAAAAACATTCAGTACTTC	CASRRTSGVLAKNIQYF
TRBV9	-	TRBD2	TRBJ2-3	TGTGCCAGCAGCCCGTGGACTAGCGGGGACTCACTGGATACGCAGTATTTT	CASSPWTSGDSLDTQYF
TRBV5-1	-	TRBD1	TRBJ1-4	TGCGCCAGCAGCCCCGACGCGGGACAGGGTGCAATTCACGGAAAACTGTTTTTT	CASSPDAGQGAIHGKLFF
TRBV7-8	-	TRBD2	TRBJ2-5	TGTGCCAGCAGCTCACAACTAGCGGGAGGGCCTTTTGGGACCCAGTACTTC	CASSSQLAGGPFGTQYF
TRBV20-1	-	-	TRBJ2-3	TGCAGTGCTAGAGATCGACGTACGCAGTATTTT	CSARDRRTQYF